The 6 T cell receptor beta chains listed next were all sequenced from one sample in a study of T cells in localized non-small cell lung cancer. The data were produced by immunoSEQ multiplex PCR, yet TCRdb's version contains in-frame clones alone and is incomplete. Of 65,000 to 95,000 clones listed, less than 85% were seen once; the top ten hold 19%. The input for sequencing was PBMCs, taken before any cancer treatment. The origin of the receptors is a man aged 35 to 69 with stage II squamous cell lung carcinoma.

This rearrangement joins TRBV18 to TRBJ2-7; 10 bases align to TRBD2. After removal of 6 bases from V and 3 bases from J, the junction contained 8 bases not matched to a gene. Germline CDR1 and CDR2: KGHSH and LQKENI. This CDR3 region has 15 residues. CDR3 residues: CASSEGSGRYYEQYF. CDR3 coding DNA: TGTGCCAGCTCGGAGGGTAGCGGGAGGTACTACGAGCAGTACTTC.

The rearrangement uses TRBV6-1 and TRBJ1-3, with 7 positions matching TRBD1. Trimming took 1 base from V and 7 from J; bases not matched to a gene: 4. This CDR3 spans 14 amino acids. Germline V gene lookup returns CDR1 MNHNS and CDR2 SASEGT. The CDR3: CASSEEGQWNTIYF. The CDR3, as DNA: TGTGCCAGCAGTGAAGAGGGACAGTGGAACACCATATATTTT.

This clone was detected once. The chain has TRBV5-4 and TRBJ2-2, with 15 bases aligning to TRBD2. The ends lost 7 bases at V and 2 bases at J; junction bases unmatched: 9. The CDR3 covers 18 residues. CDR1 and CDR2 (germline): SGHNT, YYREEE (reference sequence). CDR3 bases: TGTGCCAGCGCCCCCGGGACTAGCGGGGGGCCCAACACCGGGGAGCTGTTTTTT. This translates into CASAPGTSGGPNTGELFF.

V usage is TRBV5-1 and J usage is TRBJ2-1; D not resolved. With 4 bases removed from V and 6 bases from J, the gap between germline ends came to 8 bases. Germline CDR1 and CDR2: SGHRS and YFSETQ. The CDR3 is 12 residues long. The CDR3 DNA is TGCGCCAGCAGCCTCTTGGGCAATGAGCAGTTCTTC. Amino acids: CASSLLGNEQFF.

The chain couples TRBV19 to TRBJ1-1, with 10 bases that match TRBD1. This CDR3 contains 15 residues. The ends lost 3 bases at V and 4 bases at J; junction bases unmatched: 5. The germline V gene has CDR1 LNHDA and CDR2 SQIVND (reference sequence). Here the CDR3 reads CASSMTGGFSTEAFF. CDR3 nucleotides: TGTGCCAGTAGTATGACAGGGGGCTTTAGCACTGAAGCTTTCTTT.

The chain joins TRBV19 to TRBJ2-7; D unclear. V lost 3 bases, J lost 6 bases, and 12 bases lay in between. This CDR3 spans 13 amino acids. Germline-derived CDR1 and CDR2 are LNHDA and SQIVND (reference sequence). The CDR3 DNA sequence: TGTGCCAGTAGTATTTATGGGAATGGCGAGCAGTACTTC. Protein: CASSIYGNGEQYF.